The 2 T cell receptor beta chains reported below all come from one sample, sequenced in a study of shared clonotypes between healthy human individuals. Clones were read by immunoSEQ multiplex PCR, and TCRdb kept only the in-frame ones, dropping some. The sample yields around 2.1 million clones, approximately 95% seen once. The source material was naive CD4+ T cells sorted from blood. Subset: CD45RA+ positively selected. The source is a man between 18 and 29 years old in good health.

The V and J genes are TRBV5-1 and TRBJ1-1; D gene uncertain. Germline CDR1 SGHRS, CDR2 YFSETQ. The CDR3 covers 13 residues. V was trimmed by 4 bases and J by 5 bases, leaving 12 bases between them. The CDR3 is CASSPTGWTEAFF. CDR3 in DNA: TGCGCCAGCAGCCCGACGGGGTGGACTGAAGCTTTCTTT. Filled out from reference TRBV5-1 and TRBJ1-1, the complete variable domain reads KAGVTQTPRYLIKTRGQQVTLSCSPISGHRSVSWYQQTPGQGLQFLFEYFSETQRNKGNFPGRFSGRQFSNSRSEMNVSTLELGDSALYLCASSPTGWTEAFFGQGTRLTVV.

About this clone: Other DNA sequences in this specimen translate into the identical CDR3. The CDR3 here is CASSSMNTEAFF. The CDR3, as DNA: TGTGCCAGCAGTTCTATGAACACTGAAGCTTTCTTT. The chain joins TRBV28 to TRBJ1-1, with D unresolved. The germline V gene has CDR1 MDHEN and CDR2 SYDVKM. V shed 4 bases and J shed 0 bases, with 3 bases lying between them. The CDR3 is made up of 12 amino acids.